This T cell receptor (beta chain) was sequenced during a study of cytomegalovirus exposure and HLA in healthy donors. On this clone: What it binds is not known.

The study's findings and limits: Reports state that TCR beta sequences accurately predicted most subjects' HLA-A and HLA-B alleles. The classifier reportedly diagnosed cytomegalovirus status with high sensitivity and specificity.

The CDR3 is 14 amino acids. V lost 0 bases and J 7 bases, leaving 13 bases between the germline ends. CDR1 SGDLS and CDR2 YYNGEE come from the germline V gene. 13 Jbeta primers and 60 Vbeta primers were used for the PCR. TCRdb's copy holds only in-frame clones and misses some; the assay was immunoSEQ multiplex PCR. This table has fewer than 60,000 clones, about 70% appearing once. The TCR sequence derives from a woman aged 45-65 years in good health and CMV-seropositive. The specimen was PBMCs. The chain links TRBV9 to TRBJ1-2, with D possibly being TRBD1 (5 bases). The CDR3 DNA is TGTGCCAGCAGCGTAGAGGGCCGGGGGAGTGGCTACACCTTC. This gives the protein CASSVEGRGSGYTF.